These 28 T cell receptor beta chains were sequenced from one sample in a study of beta chain features in type 1 diabetes. The whole isolated RNA underwent reverse transcription, so sequencing captured expressed TCRB transcripts. TCRdb keeps only in-frame clones here, not all; method: immunoSEQ multiplex PCR. This sample has 600,000 to 700,000 clones, with roughly an eighth found just once. Study results and limitations: Shorter TCRB CDR3s, moderately but significantly so, were found in Type 1 diabetes patients in all four CD4+ subsets.

These receptors are not linked to any known antigen. The source material was naive CD4+ T cells from blood. Every receptor here comes from a man under 40 with type 1 diabetes.

This clone was observed a few times. The chain has TRBV5-1 and TRBJ2-7, with 8 bases matching TRBD1. The CDR3 is 14 amino acids. J gave up 5 bases and V 0 bases, and 4 bases lay outside the gene matches. Germline V CDR1 and CDR2: SGHRS, YFSETQ. This CDR3 is CASSLGAGGDEQYF. CDR3 DNA sequence: TGCGCCAGCAGCTTGGGAGCAGGGGGCGACGAGCAGTACTTC.

The gene calls are TRBV5-4 and TRBJ2-1; TRBD1 matches at 8 bases. Per the germline V gene, CDR1 is SGHNT and CDR2 is YYREEE (reference sequence). The ends lost 4 bases at V and 7 bases at J; junction bases unmatched: 16. The CDR3 runs 17 residues. The CDR3 DNA sequence: TGTGCCAGCAGCCCCTGGAGGACAGGGAATTATTGGAATGAGCAGTTCTTC. Residues: CASSPWRTGNYWNEQFF.

There are a few counts of this clone. The chain recombines TRBV29-1 with TRBJ2-6; 13 nucleotides align to TRBD2. Trimming at V came to 3 bases and at J to 3 bases, leaving 5 bases not matched to a gene. Per germline, CDR1 SQVTM and CDR2 ANQGSEA. The CDR3 extends over 17 amino acids. CDR3 sequence: CSVDAGTSGVGANVLTF. The CDR3 DNA reads TGCAGCGTTGACGCCGGGACTAGCGGGGTTGGGGCCAACGTCCTGACTTTC.

This clone was recorded only once. The rearrangement links TRBV2 to TRBJ2-7, with 9 bases lining up with TRBD2. J gave up 7 bases and V 2 bases, and 18 bases lay outside the gene matches. CDR1 is SNHLY and CDR2 is FYNNEI in the germline V gene. The CDR3 sequence is 18 residues long. This CDR3 is CASSERGAGGILRLEQYF. For the CDR3, the DNA is TGTGCCAGCAGTGAACGGGGAGCGGGGGGTATCCTACGATTGGAGCAGTACTTC. Filled out from reference TRBV2 and TRBJ2-7, the complete variable domain reads EPEVTQTPSHQVTQMGQEVILRCVPISNHLYFYWYRQILGQKVEFLVSFYNNEISEKSEIFDDQFSVERPDGSNFTLKIRSTKLEDSAMYFCASSERGAGGILRLEQYFGPGTRLTVT.

This clone was seen a few times. The V call is TRBV11-3, the J call TRBJ2-7; tentatively, D is TRBD2 (6 bases). The CDR3 covers 13 residues. In germline, CDR1 is SGHNT, CDR2 YENEEA. V lost 3 bases and J lost 3, with 9 bases in between. Here the CDR3 DNA reads TGTGCCAGCAGCTTGACCGGGGGCTACGAGCAGTACTTC. Amino acid sequence: CASSLTGGYEQYF.

This clone occurred a few times. The chain uses TRBV15 and TRBJ2-7, with TRBD1 identical over 9 bases. The ends lost 4 bases at V and 3 bases at J; junction bases unmatched: 10. Germline V CDR1 and CDR2: LNHNV, YYDKDF (reference sequence). This CDR3 has 16 residues. CDR3 DNA: TGTGCCACCAGCACTCAGTACGGACAGGGGAACTACGAGCAGTACTTC. Its protein is CATSTQYGQGNYEQYF.

This clone was found a few times. This sequence joins TRBV2 and TRBJ1-6; perhaps TRBD1 as D (6 bases). Germline V gives CDR1 SNHLY, CDR2 FYNNEI. The CDR3 is 11 amino acids. V was cut by 5 bases and J by 14 bases, with 10 bases left in between. CDR3 sequence: CASSPQGTLHF. The CDR3 DNA reads as TGTGCCAGCAGTCCTCAGGGGACCCTCCACTTT.

The chain employs TRBV11-3 and TRBJ2-3; no firm D call. This CDR3 comprises 15 residues. The ends were cut back, 1 base at V and 1 base at J, with 9 bases in the middle. Per the germline V gene, CDR1 is SGHNT and CDR2 is YENEEA. CDR3 residues: CASSLVGGGTDTQYF. DNA of the CDR3: TGTGCCAGCAGCTTAGTGGGCGGAGGCACAGATACGCAGTATTTT.

The chain couples TRBV6-5 to TRBJ2-1; possibly TRBD2 for D (5 bases). The germline V gene has CDR1 MNHEY and CDR2 SVGAGI. The ends were cut back, 5 bases at V and 10 bases at J, with 15 bases in the middle. The CDR3 length is 13 residues. Written as DNA, the CDR3 is TGTGCCAGCAGTGAACGCGGGCTGGGGGAGCAGTTCTTC. Encoded protein: CASSERGLGEQFF.

This clone was recorded once. The CDR3 loop is CASSVLGGTSTDTQYF. The CDR3 nucleotides are TGTGCCAGCAGCGTATTGGGAGGGACTAGCACAGATACGCAGTATTTT. The chain employs TRBV9 and TRBJ2-3; 7 positions match TRBD2. CDR3 length: 16 amino acids. CDR1 and CDR2 from the germline V gene are SGDLS and YYNGEE. Losses at the gene ends were 1 base for V and 0 bases for J; bases not matched to a gene: 5.

The chain employs TRBV30 and TRBJ1-4; 7 bases are a match to TRBD1. This CDR3 has 15 residues. Per the germline V gene, CDR1 is GTSNPN and CDR2 is SVGIG (reference sequence). Trimming removed 0 bases from V and 7 bases from J; junction bases left unmatched: 8. DNA for the CDR3: TGTGCCTGGAGTGTACAGGGGACTGGGGGTGAAAAACTGTTTTTT. The encoded protein is CAWSVQGTGGEKLFF.

The gene calls are TRBV20-1 and TRBJ1-5, with D hard to call. Per the germline V gene, CDR1 is DFQATT and CDR2 is SNEGSKA (reference sequence). V shed 7 bases and J shed 3 bases, with 7 bases lying between them. The CDR3 consists of 11 residues. The DNA for the CDR3 is TGCAGTGGGGGAGTCAATCAGCCCCAGCATTTT. It translates to CSGGVNQPQHF.

This clone was seen once. This sample also contains other DNA sequences that code for the same CDR3. The CDR3 region has the DNA TGCGCCAGCAGCTTGACAGGGGAGACCCAGTACTTC. It is translated as CASSLTGETQYF. The J gene is TRBJ2-5, the V gene TRBV5-1; a weak D match, TRBD1 (6 bases). The germline V and J ends were trimmed by 1 base and 5 bases, with 6 bases remaining between them. Germline CDR1 SGHRS, CDR2 YFSETQ. This CDR3 contains 12 residues.

The rearrangement joins TRBV30 to TRBJ1-4, with D maybe TRBD1 (5 bases). Deletions cut 3 bases from V and 0 bases from J, with 8 bases between. The CDR3 sequence is 14 residues long. Looked up from germline, CDR1 is GTSNPN and CDR2 is SVGIG (reference sequence). The CDR3 reads CAWRSGATNEKLFF. CDR3 nucleotides: TGTGCCTGGAGGTCGGGGGCAACTAATGAAAAACTGTTTTTT.

The V gene is TRBV29-1, the J gene TRBJ2-1; 7 bases match TRBD1. The V and J ends lost 5 bases and 6 bases, in that order; junction bases with no gene match: 37. Germline V gives CDR1 SQVTM, CDR2 ANQGSEA. There are 23 residues in the CDR3. CDR3 in DNA: TGCAGCGTTCGTTCATACAGGGGCGCACGTGGGGGAATTTCCCCACGTTTTCCCAATGAGCAGTTCTTC. Encoded protein: CSVRSYRGARGGISPRFPNEQFF.

About this clone: Other DNA sequences in the same sample also yield this CDR3. The V gene is TRBV2, the J gene TRBJ1-3; no clear D. This CDR3 spans 12 amino acids. The germline V gene has CDR1 SNHLY and CDR2 FYNNEI. The ends were cut back, 0 bases at V and 4 bases at J, with 1 base in the middle. The CDR3 DNA reads as TGTGCCAGCAGTGAAGCCGGAAACACCATATATTTT. Translated, it gives CASSEAGNTIYF.

The CDR3 region is CASSPVTSGAGKTQYF. As DNA, the CDR3 is TGTGCCAGCAGCCCAGTGACTAGCGGGGCAGGGAAGACCCAGTACTTC. The rearrangement uses TRBV5-4 and TRBJ2-5, with TRBD2 matching over 11 bases. Trimming at V came to 4 bases and at J to 6 bases, leaving 11 bases not matched to a gene. CDR1 is SGHNT and CDR2 is YYREEE in the germline V gene (reference sequence). This CDR3 contains 16 residues.

The chain recombines TRBV27 with TRBJ1-3; TRBD1 agrees at 7 bases. The germline V gene encodes CDR1 MNHEY and CDR2 SMNVEV (reference sequence). J gave up 1 base and V 6 bases, and 6 bases lay outside the gene matches. There are 15 residues in the CDR3. The CDR3 DNA reads TGTGCCAGCAGCATCACAGGGGTATCTGGAAACACCATATATTTT. This encodes CASSITGVSGNTIYF.

The V call is TRBV5-6, the J call TRBJ1-6; 7 bases are a match to TRBD1. Germline values: CDR1 SGHDT, CDR2 YYEEEE. This CDR3 contains 14 residues. The J segment lost 7 bases and the V segment lost 2 bases, leaving 3 bases of the junction unmatched. The CDR3 sequence: CASSFSQGNSPLHF. The CDR3 DNA reads as TGTGCCAGCAGCTTCTCACAGGGGAATTCACCCCTCCACTTT.

The CDR3 bases are TGTGCCAGCAGCTTGGAAGGGAGAAGCATGAACACTGAAGCTTTCTTT. It specifies CASSLEGRSMNTEAFF. This chain links TRBV5-4 with TRBJ1-1; D is undetermined. Trimming pared 0 bases from V and 0 bases from J, leaving 12 bases between. This CDR3 has 16 amino acids. Looked up from germline, CDR1 is SGHNT and CDR2 is YYREEE (reference sequence).

The chain recombines TRBV7-9 with TRBJ1-2, with D maybe TRBD1 (5 bases). Trimming shortened V by 1 base and J by 4 bases, and 10 bases separated the two germline ends. The CDR3 contains 14 residues. Germline assignment: CDR1 SEHNR and CDR2 FQNEAQ (reference sequence). The CDR3 spells CASSLGPGSYGYTF. The CDR3 bases are TGTGCCAGCAGCTTAGGTCCAGGGAGCTATGGCTACACCTTC.

The rearrangement joins TRBV23-1 to TRBJ2-2, with TRBD2 as a possible D gene (5 bases). TRBV23-1 is labeled an ORF, and its function is uncertain. V lost 0 bases and J 7 bases, leaving 9 bases between the germline ends. This CDR3 comprises 14 residues. The chain's CDR3 is CASSQSPGVGELFF. DNA of the CDR3: TGCGCCAGCAGTCAATCCCCCGGGGTCGGGGAGCTGTTTTTT.

The V gene is TRBV4-1, the J gene TRBJ1-1; 7 nucleotides agree with TRBD1. Germline lookup yields CDR1 MGHRA and CDR2 YSYEKL. The CDR3 runs 17 residues. V lost 2 bases, J lost 3 bases, and 12 bases stayed unmatched. CDR3 sequence reads: CASSQFSQGGKDTEAFF. The DNA of the CDR3 is TGCGCCAGCAGCCAATTCTCGCAGGGGGGGAAGGACACTGAAGCTTTCTTT.

CDR3 sequence (DNA): TGTGCCAGCAGCCCTGGGCTAGCGGGGATGAATGAGCAGTTCTTC. Residues: CASSPGLAGMNEQFF. The rearrangement links TRBV7-2 to TRBJ2-1; 9 bases align to TRBD2. The CDR3 has 15 residues. CDR1 is SGHTA and CDR2 is FQGNSA in the germline V gene. J gave up 7 bases and V 5 bases, and 9 bases lay outside the gene matches.

The chain recombines TRBV7-2 with TRBJ2-5; 10 bases align to TRBD2. V gave up 4 bases and J gave up 5 bases; unmatched junction bases: 10. CDR3 length equals 16 residues. Germline CDR1 and CDR2: SGHTA and FQGNSA. The CDR3 coding sequence is TGTGCCAGCAGCTCCCAAGGAGCGGGGGGGCTTGAGACCCAGTACTTC. Protein: CASSSQGAGGLETQYF. The variable domain in full, completed from reference TRBV7-2 and TRBJ2-5, reads GAGVSQSPSNKVTEKGKDVELRCDPISGHTALYWYRQSLGQGLEFLIYFQGNSAPDKSGLPSDRFSAERTGGSVSTLTIQRTQQEDSAVYLCASSSQGAGGLETQYFGPGTRLLVL.

The chain couples TRBV19 to TRBJ1-1, with D hard to call. CDR3 length: 15 amino acids. V was trimmed by 4 bases and J by 1 base, leaving 13 bases between them. Germline CDR1 LNHDA, CDR2 SQIVND (reference sequence). The CDR3 loop reads CASSTGPNRNTEAFF. CDR3 nucleotide sequence: TGTGCCAGTAGTACGGGCCCCAATAGGAACACTGAAGCTTTCTTT.

The CDR3 sequence: CASSPRQPDNQPQHF. The CDR3 coding sequence is TGTGCCAGTAGTCCCCGACAGCCAGACAATCAGCCCCAGCATTTT. This chain connects TRBV19 to TRBJ1-5, with a tentative D call TRBD1 (5 bases). Trimming removed 5 bases at V and 3 bases at J, with 14 bases between. This CDR3 comprises 15 residues. Germline V CDR1 and CDR2: LNHDA, SQIVND (reference sequence).

This clone was seen a handful of times. CDR3 loop: CASSLASSGGTDTQYF. In DNA, the CDR3 is TGTGCCAGCAGCTTAGCGTCTAGCGGGGGCACAGATACGCAGTATTTT. This chain uses TRBV7-2 with TRBJ2-3; 9 nucleotides agree with TRBD2. The germline CDR1 and CDR2 sequences are SGHTA and FQGNSA. CDR3 length: 16 amino acids. J was trimmed by 1 base and V by 0 bases; bases with no gene match: 2.